This note documents a single T cell receptor beta chain sequence. The target antigen is unknown. Trimming cost V 5 bases and J 8 bases, with 13 bases left between them. Germline assignment: CDR1 KGHDR and CDR2 SFDVKD. CDR3 length: 13 residues. This sample's time point: persistent/refractory GD, antithyroid drugs over 5 years with positive TRAb. The TCR library used RNA extracted from PBMCs. This record belongs to a study of regulatory T cells in long-lasting Graves disease. Study-level background: Persistence in Graves' disease denoted antithyroid drug use beyond 5 years alongside positive TSH receptor antibodies.

Arm-PCR of CDR3 regions with iRepertoire HTBI primers generated TCR beta libraries. From the multiplex PCR reads, TCRdb called clonotypes with MiXCR, one entry per CDR3 protein. Seen here are under 450,000 distinct CDR3 sequences, around 22% observed once, and the top ten hold roughly 26%. Broader study findings: Persistent Graves' patients showed less TCR diversity than newly diagnosed patients showed. Persistent patients shared about 2,800 public clonotypes among themselves. Newly diagnosed patients shared fewer, at about a thousand. Persistent disease favored TRBV28, TRBJ1-2 and TRBJ2-5.

The specimen was peripheral blood mononuclear cells (PBMCs), collected when the disease was refractory, from a patient treated with antithyroid drugs. The V gene is TRBV24-1, the J gene TRBJ2-3; D not resolved. The sequence came from a female donor with Graves disease. The CDR3 sequence: CATSGTVRGTQYF. Written as DNA, the CDR3 is TGTGCCACCAGTGGAACAGTGCGAGGTACGCAGTATTTT.